These T cell receptor beta chains were read from a single sample in a study of OX40 agonist ivuxolimab in advanced cancers. This table comes from immunoSEQ multiplex PCR, and its TCRdb copy is limited to in-frame clones, with some not included. The sample shows approximately 100,000 clones, 70% to 85% of them seen only once. The sequenced sample was CD4+ or CD8+ T cells sorted from blood, obtained in a trial of the OX40 agonist ivuxolimab. The source is an adult with an advanced solid tumor such as melanoma, head and neck, liver or kidney cancer. Both conserved end residues are part of each CDR3. Fields, in order: J gene, D gene, clone size, V gene, CDR3 protein, CDR3 DNA. The D gene is left open where the match is weak. Size is stated for part of the rows, as once, few or many counts, or as a class when the clone is expanded.

j_gene: TRBJ1-5; d_gene: -; abundance: -; v_gene: TRBV6-1; CDR3aa: CALKGPGSNQPQHF; CDR3nt: TGTGCCCTTAAGGGTCCTGGGAGCAATCAGCCCCAGCATTTT
j_gene: TRBJ2-7; d_gene: -; abundance: -; v_gene: TRBV5-1; CDR3aa: CASSSSAGTGNYEQYF; CDR3nt: TGCGCCAGCAGCTCCTCAGCAGGGACGGGAAACTACGAGCAGTACTTC
j_gene: TRBJ1-3; d_gene: -; abundance: -; v_gene: TRBV5-1; CDR3aa: CASSLDGSGNTIYF; CDR3nt: TGCGCCAGCAGCTTAGACGGCTCTGGAAACACCATATATTTT
j_gene: TRBJ2-3; d_gene: -; abundance: -; v_gene: TRBV11-2; CDR3aa: CASTKLDTQYF; CDR3nt: TGTGCCAGCACCAAGCTGGATACGCAGTATTTT
j_gene: TRBJ2-3; d_gene: TRBD2; abundance: -; v_gene: TRBV5-1; CDR3aa: CASRSGASTDTQYF; CDR3nt: TGCGCCAGCAGGAGCGGGGCTAGCACAGATACGCAGTATTTT
j_gene: TRBJ1-3; d_gene: -; abundance: -; v_gene: TRBV6-1; CDR3aa: CASSDLGLSFSGNTIYF; CDR3nt: TGTGCCAGCAGTGATTTGGGCCTGTCTTTTTCTGGAAACACCATATATTTT
j_gene: TRBJ1-1; d_gene: -; abundance: once; v_gene: TRBV27; CDR3aa: CASSVADSAEAFF; CDR3nt: TGTGCCAGCAGTGTCGCCGACAGCGCTGAAGCTTTCTTT
j_gene: TRBJ1-2; d_gene: -; abundance: many; v_gene: TRBV28; CDR3aa: CASSGATSPLGGYTF; CDR3nt: TGTGCCAGCAGTGGCGCGACCTCCCCCCTAGGAGGCTACACCTTC
j_gene: TRBJ2-2; d_gene: -; abundance: once; v_gene: TRBV15; CDR3aa: CATSSHLEPGELFF; CDR3nt: TGTGCCACCAGCAGCCATTTAGAACCCGGGGAGCTGTTTTTT
j_gene: TRBJ1-1; d_gene: -; abundance: -; v_gene: TRBV2; CDR3aa: CASRARGVNTEAFF; CDR3nt: TGTGCCAGCAGAGCCCGAGGAGTCAACACTGAAGCTTTCTTT
j_gene: TRBJ1-5; d_gene: -; abundance: -; v_gene: TRBV28; CDR3aa: CASSSPGTPDDQPQHF; CDR3nt: TGTGCCAGCAGTTCCCCTGGGACACCCGACGACCAGCCCCAGCATTTT
j_gene: TRBJ1-6; d_gene: -; abundance: -; v_gene: TRBV30; CDR3aa: CAWSEGGVSPLHF; CDR3nt: TGTGCCTGGAGTGAAGGGGGGGTTTCACCCCTCCACTTT
j_gene: TRBJ2-7; d_gene: TRBD2; abundance: -; v_gene: TRBV11-3; CDR3aa: CASSPLAVPPYEQYF; CDR3nt: TGTGCCAGCAGCCCGCTAGCGGTTCCCCCCTACGAGCAGTACTTC
j_gene: TRBJ2-1; d_gene: TRBD2; abundance: -; v_gene: TRBV27; CDR3aa: CASSPSGILNEQFF; CDR3nt: TGTGCCAGCTCCCCTAGCGGAATCCTCAATGAGCAGTTCTTC
j_gene: TRBJ2-1; d_gene: TRBD2; abundance: -; v_gene: TRBV5-1; CDR3aa: CASSPQTSRDTYNEQFF; CDR3nt: TGCGCCAGCAGCCCACAGACTAGCCGTGATACATACAATGAGCAGTTCTTC
j_gene: TRBJ2-5; d_gene: TRBD2; abundance: -; v_gene: TRBV4-2; CDR3aa: CASSQDHRTSAWETQYF; CDR3nt: TGTGCCAGCAGCCAAGATCACAGGACTAGCGCATGGGAGACCCAGTACTTC
j_gene: TRBJ1-5; d_gene: -; abundance: -; v_gene: TRBV7-8; CDR3aa: CASSLGTIGNQPQHF; CDR3nt: TGTGCCAGCAGCTTAGGGACTATCGGCAATCAGCCCCAGCATTTT